This TCR beta chain was recovered during a study of a mutant IDH1 vaccine in newly diagnosed glioma. Concerning this clone: Its antigen is unidentified.

The table came from immunoSEQ multiplex PCR; TCRdb's copy has only in-frame clones and leaves some out. The table has approximately 84,000 clones, roughly 77% seen once. Time point defined: week 47, end of study. Every single dose of the vaccine, 300 ug of mutant IDH1 20-mer peptide, came with topical imiquimod. V lost 0 bases to trimming and J lost 5 bases, with 5 bases between them. CDR3 length equals 13 residues. CDR1 is LGHNA, CDR2 YSLEER, per germline. V is TRBV4-3 and J is TRBJ2-1, with D unresolved. The sequencing used PBMCs, collected from a glioma patient whose treatment included an IDH1 peptide vaccine. The source of this sequence is a middle-aged man with glioma. CDR3 loop: CASSQDGHNEQFF. The CDR3 nucleotides are TGCGCCAGCAGCCAAGATGGACACAATGAGCAGTTCTTC.